This T cell receptor beta chain was sequenced for a study of T cells in Graves' hyperthyroidism and ophthalmopathy. Study observations and caveats: Also found in blood were most expanded thyroid clonotypes above 0.001.

The CDR3 sequence is 18 residues long. Germline CDR1 reads MNHNS; CDR2 reads SASEGT. Germline trimming cut 2 bases from V and 3 bases from J; bases unmatched to any gene: 11. This clonotype has ten or more counts. Antigen unknown. The patients, who ranged from 18 to 65 in age, presented with newly diagnosed hyperthyroidism lasting under 2 months. Diagnostic decisions used clinical symptoms, serum thyroxine and TRAb, thyroid ultrasound and orbital computed tomography. Regions amplified from RNA transcripts were the TCR beta CDR3 regions. During a first-round RT-PCR of the TCR CDR3, the HTBI primer set was used. One entry per CDR3 protein results from TCRdb running MiXCR on the multiplex PCR reads. The sample records 300,000 to 400,000 distinct CDR3 sequences, under 15% being singletons.

This chain uses TRBV6-1 with TRBJ2-3; 10 nucleotides align to TRBD2. Sequenced: blood. The clonotype comes from a woman younger than 35 with Graves' hyperthyroidism. CDR3 sequence reads: CASSESGLAGVVTDTQYF. CDR3 DNA sequence: TGTGCCAGCAGTGAAAGCGGGCTAGCGGGAGTTGTTACAGATACGCAGTATTTT.